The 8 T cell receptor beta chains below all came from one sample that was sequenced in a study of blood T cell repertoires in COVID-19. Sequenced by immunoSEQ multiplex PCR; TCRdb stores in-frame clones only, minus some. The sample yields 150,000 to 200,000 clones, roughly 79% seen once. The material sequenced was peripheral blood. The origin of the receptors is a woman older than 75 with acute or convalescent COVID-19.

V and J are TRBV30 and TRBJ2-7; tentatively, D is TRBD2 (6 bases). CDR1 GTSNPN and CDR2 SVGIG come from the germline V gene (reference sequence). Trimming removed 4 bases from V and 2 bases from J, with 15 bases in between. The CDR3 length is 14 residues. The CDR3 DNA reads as TGTGCCTGGACTGGAGGAGGGTTCCCCTACGAGCAGTACTTC. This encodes CAWTGGGFPYEQYF.

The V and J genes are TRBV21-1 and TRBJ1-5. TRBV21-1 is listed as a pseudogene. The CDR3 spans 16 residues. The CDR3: CASSKRKGGRNQPQHF. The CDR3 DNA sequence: TGTGCCAGCAGCAAACGAAAGGGCGGGCGCAATCAGCCCCAGCATTTT.

Here the CDR3 DNA reads TGCGCCAGCAGCTTGCGTGCAGGGTCCTACAATGAGCAGTTCTTC. Protein product: CASSLRAGSYNEQFF. The rearrangement links TRBV5-1 to TRBJ2-1; possible D gene TRBD1, 5 bases. Between the trimmed V and J ends, which lost 1 base and 1 base, there was a span of 9 bases. Germline CDR1 and CDR2: SGHRS and YFSETQ. This CDR3 contains 15 residues.

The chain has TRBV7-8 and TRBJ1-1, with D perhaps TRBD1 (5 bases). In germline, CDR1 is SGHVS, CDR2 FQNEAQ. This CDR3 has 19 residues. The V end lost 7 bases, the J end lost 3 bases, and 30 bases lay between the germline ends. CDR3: CASTQLGPESEGFDTEAFF. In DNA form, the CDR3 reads TGTGCCAGCACCCAGCTGGGGCCGGAATCGGAGGGTTTTGACACTGAAGCTTTCTTT. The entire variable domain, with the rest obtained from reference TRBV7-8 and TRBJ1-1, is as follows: GAGVSQSPRYKVAKRGQDVALRCDPISGHVSLFWYQQALGQGPEFLTYFQNEAQLDKSGLPSDRFFAERPEGSVSTLKIQRTQQEDSAVYLCASTQLGPESEGFDTEAFFGQGTRLTVV.

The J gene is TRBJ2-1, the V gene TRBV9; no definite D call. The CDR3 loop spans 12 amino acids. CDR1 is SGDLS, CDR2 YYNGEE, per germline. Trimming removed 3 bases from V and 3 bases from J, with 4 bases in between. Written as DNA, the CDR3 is TGTGCCAGCAGCGCCCACTACAATGAGCAGTTCTTC. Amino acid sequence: CASSAHYNEQFF.

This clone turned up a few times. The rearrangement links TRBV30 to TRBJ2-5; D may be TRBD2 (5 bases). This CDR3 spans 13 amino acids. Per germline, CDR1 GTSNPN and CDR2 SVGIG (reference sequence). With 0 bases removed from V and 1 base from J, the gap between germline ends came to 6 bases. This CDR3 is CAWSVAGQETQYF. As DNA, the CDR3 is TGTGCCTGGAGTGTGGCGGGCCAAGAGACCCAGTACTTC.

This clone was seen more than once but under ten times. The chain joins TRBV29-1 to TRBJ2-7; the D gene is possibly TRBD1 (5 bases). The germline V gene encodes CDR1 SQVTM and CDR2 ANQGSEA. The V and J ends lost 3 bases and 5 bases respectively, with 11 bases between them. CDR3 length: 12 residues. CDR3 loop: CSVEQGKNEQYF. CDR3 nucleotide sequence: TGCAGCGTTGAGCAGGGAAAGAACGAGCAGTACTTC.

CDR3: CASSPGLTKSEQFF. CDR3 nucleotides: TGTGCCAGCAGTCCCGGACTAACGAAGAGTGAGCAGTTCTTC. This rearrangement joins TRBV6-5 to TRBJ2-1; D is possibly TRBD2 (6 bases). Trimming left V 5 bases short and J 9 bases short, with 17 bases between. CDR1 is MNHEY, CDR2 SVGAGI, per germline. This CDR3 is built from 14 residues.